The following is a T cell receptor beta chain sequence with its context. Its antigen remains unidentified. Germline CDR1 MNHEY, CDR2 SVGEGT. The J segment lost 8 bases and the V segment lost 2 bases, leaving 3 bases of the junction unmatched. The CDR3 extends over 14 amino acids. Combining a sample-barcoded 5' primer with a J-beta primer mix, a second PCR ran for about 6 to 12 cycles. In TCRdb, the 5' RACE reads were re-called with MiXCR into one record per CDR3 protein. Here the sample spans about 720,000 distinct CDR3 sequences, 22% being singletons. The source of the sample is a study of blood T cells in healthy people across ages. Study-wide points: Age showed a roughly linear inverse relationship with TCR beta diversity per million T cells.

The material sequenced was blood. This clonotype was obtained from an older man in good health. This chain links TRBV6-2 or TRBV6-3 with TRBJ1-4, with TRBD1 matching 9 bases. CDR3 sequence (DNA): TGTGCCAGCAGTTACGGGACAGGGCTCGAAAAACTGTTTTTT. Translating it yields CASSYGTGLEKLFF.